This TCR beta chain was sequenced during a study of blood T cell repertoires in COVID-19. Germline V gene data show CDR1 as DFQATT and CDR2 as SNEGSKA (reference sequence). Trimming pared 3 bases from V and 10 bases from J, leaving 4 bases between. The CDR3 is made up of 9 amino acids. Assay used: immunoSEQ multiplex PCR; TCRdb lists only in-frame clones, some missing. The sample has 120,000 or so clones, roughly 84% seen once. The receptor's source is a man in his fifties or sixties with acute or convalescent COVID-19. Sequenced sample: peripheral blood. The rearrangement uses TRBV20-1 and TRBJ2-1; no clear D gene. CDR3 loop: CSAREEQFF. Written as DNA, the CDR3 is TGCAGTGCTAGGGAGGAGCAGTTCTTC.